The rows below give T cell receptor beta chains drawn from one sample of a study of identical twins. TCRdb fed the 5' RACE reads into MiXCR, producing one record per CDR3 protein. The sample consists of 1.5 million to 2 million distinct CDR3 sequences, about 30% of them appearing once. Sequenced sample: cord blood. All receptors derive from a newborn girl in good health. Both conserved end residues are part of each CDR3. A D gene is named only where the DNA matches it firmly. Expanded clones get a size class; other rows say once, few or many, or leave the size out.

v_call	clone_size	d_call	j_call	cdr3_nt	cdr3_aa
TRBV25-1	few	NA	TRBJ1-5	TGTGCCAGCAGTGAATTTGGGTCTCGGCAGCCCCAGCATTTT	CASSEFGSRQPQHF
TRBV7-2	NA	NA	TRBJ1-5	TGTGCCAGCAGCTTCTGGGGAGGAAGCAATCAGCCCCAGCATTTT	CASSFWGGSNQPQHF
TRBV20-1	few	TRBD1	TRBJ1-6	TGCAGTACCCAAAACAGGGGGCGAGGATATAATTCACCCCTCCACTTT	CSTQNRGRGYNSPLHF
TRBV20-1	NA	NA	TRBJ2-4	TGCAGTGCTAGAGTACCCGGACGCGTCAAAAACATTCAGTACTTC	CSARVPGRVKNIQYF
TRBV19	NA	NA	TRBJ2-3	TGTGCCAGTAGTATTGGGTTGAAAGATACGCAGTATTTT	CASSIGLKDTQYF
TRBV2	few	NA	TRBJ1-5	TGTGCCAGCAGGGGGCTTTCGTCGGGTCGCGGCAATCAGCCCCAGCATTTT	CASRGLSSGRGNQPQHF
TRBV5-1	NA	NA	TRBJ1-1	TGCGCCAGCAGCTTGGTTGGTTACACTGAAGCTTTCTTT	CASSLVGYTEAFF
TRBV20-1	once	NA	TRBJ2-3	TGCAGTTTAGTCGGCACAGATACGCAGTATTTT	CSLVGTDTQYF
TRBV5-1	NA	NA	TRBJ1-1	TGCGCCAGCAGCTTTTCAGGGCGGGACACTGAAGCTTTCTTT	CASSFSGRDTEAFF
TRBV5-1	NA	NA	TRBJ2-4	TGCGCCAGCAGCTTGTTAGGGCAGCAAAACATTCAGTACTTC	CASSLLGQQNIQYF
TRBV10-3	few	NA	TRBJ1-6	TGTGCCATCAGTGAGTCGTCAAGTCGCTCACCCCTCCACTTT	CAISESSSRSPLHF
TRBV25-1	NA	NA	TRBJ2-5	TGTGCCAGCAGAGGGCCTAGTGGGGTTACGTCCCAAGAGACCCAGTACTTC	CASRGPSGVTSQETQYF
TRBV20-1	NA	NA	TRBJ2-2	TGCAGTGCTAGAGATCCGGGACCGATTACCGGGGAGCTGTTTTTT	CSARDPGPITGELFF
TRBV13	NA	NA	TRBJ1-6	TGTGCCAGCAGCCTGACCGTTGGGGATTCACCCCTCCACTTT	CASSLTVGDSPLHF
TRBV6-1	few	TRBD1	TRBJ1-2	TGTGCCAGCAGTGAGCCCTTCCTACGGGACAGGGTACTCTCTAACTATGGCTACACCTTC	CASSEPFLRDRVLSNYGYTF
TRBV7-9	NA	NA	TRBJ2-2	TGTGCCAGCAGCCCATTCGACAGCACCGGGGAGCTGTTTTTT	CASSPFDSTGELFF
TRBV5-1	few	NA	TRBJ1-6	TGCGCCAGCAGCTTGTTATGGACAGCCTTCACCGCTACTAATTCACCCCTCCACTTT	CASSLLWTAFTATNSPLHF
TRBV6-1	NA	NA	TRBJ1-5	TGTGCCAGCAGAGGAGGACCCGATAGCAATCAGCCCCAGCATTTT	CASRGGPDSNQPQHF
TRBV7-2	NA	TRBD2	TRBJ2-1	TGTGCCAGCTTCCCTAGCGGGAGGGTGGGCTACAATGAGCAGTTCTTC	CASFPSGRVGYNEQFF
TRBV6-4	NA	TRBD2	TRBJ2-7	TGTGCCAGCGGACCGACCGGGACTAGCGAAGCCTACGAGCAGTACTTC	CASGPTGTSEAYEQYF
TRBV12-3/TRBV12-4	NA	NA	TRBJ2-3	TGTGCCAGCAACCCCCCGGGGGGCATCACAGATACGCAGTATTTT	CASNPPGGITDTQYF
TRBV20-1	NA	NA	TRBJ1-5	TGCAGTGCTAGCCCGACACAGGGAGATAGCAATCAGCCCCAGCATTTT	CSASPTQGDSNQPQHF
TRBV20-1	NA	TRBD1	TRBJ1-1	TGCAGTGCTAGAGACCGAATCCGACAGGGCACTGAAGCTTTCTTT	CSARDRIRQGTEAFF
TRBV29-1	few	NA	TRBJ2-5	TGCAGCGTGGAACAGGGGGCTAGCGGGGCGGAGACCCAGTACTTC	CSVEQGASGAETQYF
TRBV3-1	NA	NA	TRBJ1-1	TGTGCCAGCAGCCAGGGACGGGAAGCTTTCTTT	CASSQGREAFF
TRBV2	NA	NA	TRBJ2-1	TGTGCCAGCAGTGTGGAGGCCGACCCCTACAATGAGCAGTTCTTC	CASSVEADPYNEQFF
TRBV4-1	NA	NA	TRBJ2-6	TGCGCCAGCAGCCATTCCGGGGGGCTCTCTGGGGCCAACGTCCTGACTTTC	CASSHSGGLSGANVLTF
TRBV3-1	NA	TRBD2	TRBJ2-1	TGTGCCAGCAGCCAAACTAGCGGGAGCCCCAATGAGCAGTTCTTC	CASSQTSGSPNEQFF
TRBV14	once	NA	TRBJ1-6	TGTGCCAGCAGCCAGGAACAGGAAAGATCACCCCTCCACTTT	CASSQEQERSPLHF
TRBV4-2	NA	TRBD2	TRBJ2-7	TGTGCCAGCAGCCGCTATAGCGGGGGTTCCTACGAGCAGTACTTC	CASSRYSGGSYEQYF
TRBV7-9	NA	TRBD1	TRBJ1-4	TGTGCCAGCAGCTTATCGGGACAGGGGGCGGCTAATGAAAAACTGTTTTTT	CASSLSGQGAANEKLFF
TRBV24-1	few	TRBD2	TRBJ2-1	TGTGCCACCAGTGGGTTCTCAAAATCTAGCGGGAGCTCCTACAATGAGCAGTTCTTC	CATSGFSKSSGSSYNEQFF
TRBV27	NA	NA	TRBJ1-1	TGTGCCAGCGCTTTCGGAGGCCTGGGCACTGAAGCTTTCTTT	CASAFGGLGTEAFF
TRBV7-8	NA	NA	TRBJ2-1	TGTGCCAGCAGCTTATGGTTCCTAGGTCCGGGGGTAGAGCAGTTCTTC	CASSLWFLGPGVEQFF
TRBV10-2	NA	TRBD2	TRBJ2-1	TGCGCCAGCAGTGACAGGACTAGCGGGAGAATGGACAATGAGCAGTTCTTC	CASSDRTSGRMDNEQFF
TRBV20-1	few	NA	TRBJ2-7	TGCAGTGCTAGAGAAGGAAACCGAAGAGCGTCCTACGAGCAGTACTTC	CSAREGNRRASYEQYF
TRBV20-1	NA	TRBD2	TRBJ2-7	TGCAGTGCTAGAGGGACTAGCGGTGACAACGAGCAGTACTTC	CSARGTSGDNEQYF
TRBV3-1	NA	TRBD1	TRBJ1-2	TGTGCCAGCAGCCAAGATAGCCAGGGGGCATATGGCTACACCTTC	CASSQDSQGAYGYTF
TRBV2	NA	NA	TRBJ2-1	TGTGCCGGACGAACCGGCGGGACTTACAATGAGCAGTTCTTC	CAGRTGGTYNEQFF
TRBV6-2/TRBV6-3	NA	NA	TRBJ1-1	TGTGCCAGCGGTATAGGGCTGGGCTCTGAAGCTTTCTTT	CASGIGLGSEAFF
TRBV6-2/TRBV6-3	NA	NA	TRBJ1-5	TGTGCCAGCAGTTACGGAGGATCCTCCGGGCCCCAGCATTTT	CASSYGGSSGPQHF
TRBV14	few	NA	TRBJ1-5	TGTGCCAGCAGCCAACAGGGCCGCAATCAGCCCCAGCATTTT	CASSQQGRNQPQHF
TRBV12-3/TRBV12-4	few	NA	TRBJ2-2	TGTGCCAGCAGTTTATCCGAATGGGAGCTGTTTTTT	CASSLSEWELFF
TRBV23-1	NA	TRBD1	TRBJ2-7	TGCGCCAGCAGTCAATTGGACTCGACTTGGGACAGGGATCTTGCCTACGAGCAGTACTTC	CASSQLDSTWDRDLAYEQYF
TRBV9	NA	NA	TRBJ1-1	TGTGCCAGCAGCGTAGATGGTTTGAACACTGGAGCTTTCTTT	CASSVDGLNTGAFF
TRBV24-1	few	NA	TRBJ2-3	TGTGCCACCAGTGACCTCACAGGGTCCGGCACAGATACGCAGTATTTT	CATSDLTGSGTDTQYF
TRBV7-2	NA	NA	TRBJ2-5	TGTGCCAGCAGCCCCGGCGACGTGTGGCGAGAGACCCAGTACTTC	CASSPGDVWRETQYF
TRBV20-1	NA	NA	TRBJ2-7	TGCAGTGCTAGGGAGGGGGCCTCTGCCTACGAGCAGTACTTC	CSAREGASAYEQYF
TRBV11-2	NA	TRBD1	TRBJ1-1	TGTGCCAGCAGCCCATGGACAGGGAGGAGCACTGAAGCTTTCTTT	CASSPWTGRSTEAFF
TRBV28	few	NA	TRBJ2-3	TGTGCCAGCAGTCCACAGGGAAGAGGCCCCACAGATACGCAGTATTTT	CASSPQGRGPTDTQYF
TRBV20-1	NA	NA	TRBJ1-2	TGCAGTGCTAGAGGTGACATGGGGGTTGGCTACACCTTC	CSARGDMGVGYTF
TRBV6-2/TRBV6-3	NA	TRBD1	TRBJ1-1	TGTGCCAGCAGTTACGGGGGACAGGGGCGATTGAGCACTGAAGCTTTCTTT	CASSYGGQGRLSTEAFF
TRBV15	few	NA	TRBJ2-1	TGTGCCACCAGCAGAGACAAGCGGAGCTCCTACAATGAGCAGTTCTTC	CATSRDKRSSYNEQFF
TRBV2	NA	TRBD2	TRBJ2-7	TGTGCCTGCACTCCGGCTAGCGGCTACGAGCAGTACTTC	CACTPASGYEQYF
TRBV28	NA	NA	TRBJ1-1	TGTGCCAGCAGTTTTGGGATACACGGGACGGGTGCTTTCTTT	CASSFGIHGTGAFF
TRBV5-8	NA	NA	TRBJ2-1	TGTGCCAGCAGCTTAAGACCGGACGCAAGGCATGAGCAGTTCTTC	CASSLRPDARHEQFF
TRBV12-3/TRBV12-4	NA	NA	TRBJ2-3	TGTGCCAGCAGTTTAAGGCTGCGTCGGGGACTTGGCCTCAAGTCGTCTAGCACAGATACGCAGTATTTT	CASSLRLRRGLGLKSSSTDTQYF